The next 11 T cell receptor beta chains were all read from a single sample in a study of blood T cell repertoires in COVID-19. TCRdb's table, derived via immunoSEQ multiplex PCR, lists solely in-frame clones and lacks some. The sample records about 530,000 clones, around 90% being singletons. Sequencing was performed on peripheral blood. The source is a woman between 50 and 59 years old with COVID-19, enrolled during active disease.

The rearrangement links TRBV9 to TRBJ1-2; 11 bases are a match to TRBD1. The CDR3 loop spans 15 amino acids. The germline CDR1 and CDR2 sequences are SGDLS and YYNGEE. The V segment lost 0 bases and the J segment 3 bases; nucleotides outside the gene matches: 1. This chain's CDR3 is CASSVGDRGDYGYTF. The CDR3, as DNA: TGTGCCAGCAGCGTAGGGGACAGGGGGGACTATGGCTACACCTTC.

The genes are TRBV10-3 and TRBJ2-7; a possible D gene is TRBD1 (5 bases). The germline CDR1 and CDR2 sequences are ENHRY and SYGVKD. V was clipped by 0 bases and J by 2 bases, with 11 bases between them. The CDR3 sequence is 15 residues long. CDR3 sequence (DNA): TGTGCCATCAGTGAGTCGTTGTGGGGCGCCTACGAGCAGTACTTC. As protein: CAISESLWGAYEQYF.

This clone was recorded only once. The V gene is TRBV11-2, the J gene TRBJ2-7, with a tentative D call TRBD1 (5 bases). The V and J ends lost 1 base and 10 bases respectively, with 11 bases between them. Per the germline V gene, CDR1 is SGHAT and CDR2 is FQNNGV. The CDR3 consists of 12 residues. CDR3 sequence (DNA): TGTGCCAGCAGCTTAGTGGGGCAAAATCAGTACTTC. Protein sequence: CASSLVGQNQYF.

The chain carries TRBV3-1 (or the pseudogene TRBV3-2) and TRBJ2-3; TRBD2 agrees at 10 bases. J lost 2 bases, V lost 5 bases, and 19 bases had no gene match. The germline CDR1 and CDR2 sequences are LGHDT and YNNKEL (reference sequence). This CDR3 has 20 amino acids. CDR3 bases: TGTGCCAGCAGCTCCTGGGAGCGGGGGGGCCCAAGAAAGGTCACAGATACGCAGTATTTT. It codes for CASSSWERGGPRKVTDTQYF.

The rearrangement links TRBV11-2 to TRBJ1-1, with a tentative D call TRBD1 (5 bases). CDR3 length equals 15 residues. Germline CDR1 is SGHAT and CDR2 is FQNNGV. With 5 bases removed from V and 1 base from J, the gap between germline ends came to 14 bases. CDR3 in amino acids: CASSHPWGRNTEAFF. The CDR3 region has the DNA TGTGCCAGCAGCCATCCCTGGGGCCGGAACACTGAAGCTTTCTTT.

The genes are TRBV10-3 and TRBJ1-2, with D maybe TRBD1 (5 bases). This CDR3 spans 13 amino acids. Trimming pared 3 bases from V and 8 bases from J, leaving 13 bases between. The V gene's germline CDR1 is ENHRY and CDR2 SYGVKD. CDR3 DNA sequence: TGTGCCATCAGTGATCCCAGGGAAAGGGGCTACACCTTC. It encodes CAISDPRERGYTF.

The V call is TRBV30, the J call TRBJ2-1, with TRBD2 identical over 11 bases. J gave up 4 bases and V 3 bases, and 8 bases lay outside the gene matches. From germline, CDR1 is GTSNPN and CDR2 SVGIG (reference sequence). The CDR3 runs 16 residues. CDR3 sequence reads: CAWRPALAGGYNEQFF. In nucleotides, the CDR3 is TGTGCCTGGAGACCAGCTCTAGCGGGGGGTTACAATGAGCAGTTCTTC.

V usage is TRBV18 and J usage is TRBJ2-3, with D possibly being TRBD2 (6 bases). The CDR3 sequence is 13 residues long. The V end was cut by 4 bases, the J end by 2 bases, with 7 bases between. The germline V gene encodes CDR1 KGHSH and CDR2 LQKENI. The CDR3 coding sequence is TGTGCCAGCTCACGGGGGGACACAGATACGCAGTATTTT. It translates to CASSRGDTDTQYF.

The genes are TRBV7-9 and TRBJ2-3; tentatively, D is TRBD1 (6 bases). Germline V gene lookup returns CDR1 SEHNR and CDR2 FQNEAQ (reference sequence). The CDR3 covers 15 residues. Between the trimmed V and J ends, which lost 5 bases and 6 bases, there was a span of 18 bases. The CDR3 is CASSPRGSSLDTQYF. DNA for the CDR3: TGTGCCAGCAGCCCCAGGGGCAGTTCTTTGGATACGCAGTATTTT.

The table lists this clone with a few counts. The chain uses TRBV5-1 and TRBJ1-6, with 8 bases that match TRBD1. V was clipped by 4 bases and J by 6 bases; unmatched bases: 12. The germline V gene has CDR1 SGHRS and CDR2 YFSETQ. The CDR3 extends over 17 amino acids. The CDR3 protein is CASSPRRPGQVNSPLHF. In nucleotides, the CDR3 is TGCGCCAGCAGCCCCAGGAGGCCGGGACAGGTTAATTCACCCCTCCACTTT.

This clone came up once. The chain uses TRBV3-1 (or the pseudogene TRBV3-2) and TRBJ2-6; possibly TRBD2 for D (5 bases). CDR1 is LGHDT, CDR2 YNNKEL, per germline (reference sequence). This CDR3 has 19 residues. V lost 1 base and J lost 3, with 19 bases in between. The CDR3 region is CASSQVIQITGIGANVLTF. Here the CDR3 DNA reads TGTGCCAGCAGCCAAGTCATACAGATCACGGGGATTGGGGCCAACGTCCTGACTTTC.